The 23 T cell receptor beta chains in this list originate from one sample, sequenced in a study of T cells in Graves' hyperthyroidism and ophthalmopathy. The investigators amplified TCR beta CDR3 regions from RNA transcripts. HTBI primers were the set used in a first-round RT-PCR of the TCR CDR3. Each CDR3 protein gets one entry after TCRdb re-called the multiplex PCR reads with MiXCR. The data contain a few hundred thousand distinct CDR3 sequences, around a quarter of them singletons. Sequencing was performed on blood. These TCRs come from a man aged 45-60 years with Graves' hyperthyroidism.

The chain employs TRBV11-2 and TRBJ1-2, with D uncertain. The CDR3 has 11 amino acids. The V and J ends lost 5 bases and 8 bases respectively, with 9 bases between them. Per the germline V gene, CDR1 is SGHAT and CDR2 is FQNNGV. The DNA of the CDR3 is TGTGCCAGCAGCCCGGGGAGGGGCTACACCTTC. It codes for CASSPGRGYTF.

This clonotype was counted ten times or more. This chain links TRBV28 with TRBJ2-1, with D possibly matching TRBD1 (6 bases). V was cut by 3 bases and J by 0 bases, with 21 bases left in between. The CDR3 runs to 19 residues. The V gene's germline CDR1 is MDHEN and CDR2 SYDVKM. CDR3 nucleotides: TGTGCCAGCAGTTTCGTAGGGGCGAGGGGGATGCTCTCCTACAATGAGCAGTTCTTC. Its translation is CASSFVGARGMLSYNEQFF.

This clonotype was found a few times. The rearrangement uses TRBV7-3 and TRBJ2-2; D possibly corresponds to TRBD2 (5 bases). Germline V gene data show CDR1 as SGHTA and CDR2 as FQGTGA. V shed 7 bases and J shed 0 bases, with 12 bases lying between them. The CDR3 has 15 residues. The CDR3 sequence is CASTIVGANTGELFF. CDR3 in DNA: TGTGCCAGCACCATAGTCGGGGCGAACACCGGGGAGCTGTTTTTT.

J is TRBJ2-1 and V is TRBV14; D call uncertain. The CDR3 contains 15 residues. V was cut by 1 base and J by 0 bases, with 7 bases left in between. Germline V lookup: CDR1 SGHDN, CDR2 FVKESK. DNA for the CDR3: TGTGCCAGCAGCCAAGTACAGACCTCCTACAATGAGCAGTTCTTC. The encoded protein is CASSQVQTSYNEQFF.

This clonotype has at least ten counts. V gene TRBV6-1 combines with J gene TRBJ2-7; 8 positions match TRBD2. V shed 5 bases, J shed 4 bases, and the junction held 4 bases outside the gene matches. The CDR3 contains 13 residues. CDR1 is MNHNS and CDR2 is SASEGT in the germline V gene. The CDR3 sequence: CASSTGGYYEQYF. Here the CDR3 DNA reads TGTGCCAGCAGTACGGGGGGGTATTACGAGCAGTACTTC.

This clonotype was counted many times. The chain uses TRBV11-2 and TRBJ2-7; possibly TRBD1 for D (7 bases). Deletions cut 6 bases from V and 2 bases from J, with 14 bases between. Germline V CDR1 and CDR2: SGHAT, FQNNGV. The CDR3 loop spans 14 amino acids. This chain's CDR3 is CASRIPGGTYEQYF. The DNA for the CDR3 is TGTGCCAGCAGGATTCCAGGGGGGACCTACGAGCAGTACTTC. The entire variable domain, with the rest obtained from reference TRBV11-2 and TRBJ2-7, is as follows: EAGVAQSPRYKIIEKRQSVAFWCNPISGHATLYWYQQILGQGPKLLIQFQNNGVVDDSQLPKDRFSAERLKGVDSTLKIQPAKLEDSAVYLCASRIPGGTYEQYFGPGTRLTVT.

This clonotype occurred a few times. CDR3: CASSRRTSGSIMTGELFF. The DNA for the CDR3 is TGTGCCAGCAGCCGTCGTACTAGCGGGAGTATTATGACCGGGGAGCTGTTTTTT. The chain recombines TRBV11-1 with TRBJ2-2; 11 bases line up with TRBD2. Unmatched junction bases numbered 13, after V lost 5 bases and J lost 5 bases. The CDR3 is made up of 18 amino acids. Germline V lookup: CDR1 SGHAT, CDR2 FQDESV (reference sequence). Based on the CDR3 plus reference TRBV11-1 and TRBJ2-2, the full variable domain is EAEVAQSPRYKITEKSQAVAFWCDPISGHATLYWYRQILGQGPELLVQFQDESVVDDSQLPKDRFSAERLKGVDSTLKIQPAELGDSAMYLCASSRRTSGSIMTGELFFGEGSRLTVL.

There are many counts of this clonotype. The chain is built from TRBV27 and TRBJ2-5; D not resolved. Germline V CDR1 and CDR2: MNHEY, SMNVEV (reference sequence). The CDR3 has 11 residues. Trimming shortened V by 6 bases and J by 4 bases, and 6 bases separated the two germline ends. This CDR3 is CASSLGETQYF. The CDR3 region has the DNA TGTGCCAGCAGCTTAGGAGAGACCCAGTACTTC.

This clonotype was counted only a few times. V usage is TRBV20-1 and J usage is TRBJ2-7, with 11 bases lining up with TRBD2. Germline V lookup: CDR1 DFQATT, CDR2 SNEGSKA (reference sequence). V trimming: 4 bases; J trimming: 0 bases; junction bases outside the gene matches: 5. The CDR3 has 15 amino acids. This CDR3 reads CSAIPSGRTSYEQYF. The CDR3, as DNA: TGCAGTGCTATTCCTAGCGGGAGGACCTCCTACGAGCAGTACTTC.

CDR3: CSASLDTKNIQYF. Written as DNA, the CDR3 is TGCAGTGCTAGTTTGGACACTAAAAACATTCAGTACTTC. The chain combines TRBV20-1 with TRBJ2-4; D is perhaps TRBD1 (5 bases). This CDR3 spans 13 amino acids. Trimming removed 3 bases at V and 4 bases at J, with 10 bases between. The V gene's germline CDR1 is DFQATT and CDR2 SNEGSKA (reference sequence).

This clonotype appeared many times. V and J are TRBV13 and TRBJ2-3; 11 positions agree with TRBD2. Per the germline V gene, CDR1 is PRHDT and CDR2 is FYEKMQ (reference sequence). J was trimmed by 5 bases and V by 5 bases; bases with no gene match: 6. The CDR3 sequence is 15 residues long. CDR3 residues: CASSTGTSGQDTQYF. DNA of the CDR3: TGTGCCAGCAGCACGGGGACTAGCGGACAAGATACGCAGTATTTT.

The chain uses TRBV6-4 and TRBJ2-2; the match to TRBD1 covers 11 bases. From germline, CDR1 is MRHNA and CDR2 SNTAGT. The V and J ends lost 6 bases and 3 bases, in that order; junction bases with no gene match: 0. The CDR3 contains 14 residues. The CDR3 is CASRGQGDTGELFF. In DNA form, the CDR3 reads TGTGCCAGCAGGGGACAGGGGGACACCGGGGAGCTGTTTTTT.

This clonotype was found many times. This chain joins TRBV3-1 and TRBJ2-1; possible D gene TRBD2, 5 bases. From germline, CDR1 is LGHDT and CDR2 YNNKEL (reference sequence). There are 15 residues in the CDR3. Trimming removed 4 bases at V and 10 bases at J, with 20 bases between. The CDR3 loop reads CASSRSGNHDSEQFF. The CDR3 nucleotides read TGTGCCAGCAGCCGTTCCGGGAACCACGATAGCGAGCAGTTCTTC.

As for this clonotype: One end of the junction fails to match germline, which may point to a read error. The chain recombines TRBV7-8 with TRBJ2-5, with 7 positions matching TRBD1. The CDR3 consists of 14 residues. Germline V CDR1 and CDR2: SGHVS, FQNEAQ. Written as DNA, the CDR3 is TGCGCCAGCAGCCAAGAGGCAGGGGGATGGACCCAGTACTTC. Protein sequence: CASSQEAGGWTQYF.

This clonotype was observed a few times. The chain couples TRBV9 to TRBJ1-2; D not certain. The CDR3 sequence is 14 residues long. V was pared by 0 bases and J by 5 bases, with 11 bases between. CDR1 is SGDLS and CDR2 is YYNGEE in the germline V gene. The CDR3 DNA sequence: TGTGCCAGCAGCGTAGAGGTAGGGCAGTATGGCTACACCTTC. Protein sequence: CASSVEVGQYGYTF.

This clonotype was seen a few times. This chain uses TRBV4-2 with TRBJ2-7; no firm D call. The germline CDR1 and CDR2 sequences are LGHNA and YNFKEQ. The CDR3 is 14 amino acids. V gave up 0 bases and J gave up 6 bases, with 12 bases separating them. The CDR3 DNA reads as TGTGCCAGCAGCCAAGAATACCCCACCGCCGAGCAGTACTTC. Translating it yields CASSQEYPTAEQYF.

The V call is TRBV19, the J call TRBJ1-6; D is unclear. V lost 3 bases to trimming and J lost 4 bases, with 10 bases between them. The germline V gene encodes CDR1 LNHDA and CDR2 SQIVND (reference sequence). The CDR3 loop spans 15 amino acids. CDR3 region: CASSISPGYNSPLHF. The CDR3 nucleotides are TGTGCCAGTAGTATCTCTCCAGGTTATAATTCACCCCTCCACTTT.

This clonotype was recorded a few times. The chain joins TRBV7-2 to TRBJ1-2; D remains ambiguous. Trimming removed 5 bases at V and 0 bases at J, with 10 bases between. CDR1 is SGHTA and CDR2 is FQGNSA in the germline V gene. The CDR3 has 14 residues. The CDR3 loop reads CASSPQKSNYGYTF. CDR3 bases: TGTGCCAGCAGCCCGCAGAAATCTAACTATGGCTACACCTTC.

This chain connects TRBV27 to TRBJ2-7, with 14 bases that match TRBD2. Germline V lookup: CDR1 MNHEY, CDR2 SMNVEV (reference sequence). After removal of 4 bases from V and 5 bases from J, the junction contained 25 bases not matched to a gene. The CDR3 spans 22 residues. The CDR3 here is CASSCPRDTDLRLAGGADEQYF. The DNA of the CDR3 is TGTGCCAGCAGTTGCCCCCGGGACACAGACCTAAGACTAGCGGGAGGGGCGGACGAGCAGTACTTC.

The chain is built from TRBV20-1 and TRBJ2-7; 10 bases fit TRBD2. The J segment lost 6 bases and the V segment lost 5 bases, leaving 10 bases of the junction unmatched. The CDR3 is 14 amino acids. Germline V gene sequence: CDR1 DFQATT, CDR2 SNEGSKA (reference sequence). The CDR3 region has the DNA TGCAGTGCTGGTCTAGCGGGAGATTACAGCGAGCAGTACTTC. This sequence encodes CSAGLAGDYSEQYF.

On this clonotype itself: One end of the junction fails to match germline, which may point to a read error. The CDR3 loop reads CASRTGDSRGTSEKLFF. The CDR3 DNA reads TGTGCCAGCAGGACCGGGGACAGTAGAGGGACTAGTGAAAAACTGTTTTTT. The V call is TRBV28, the J call TRBJ1-4, with 7 positions matching TRBD1. Germline lookup yields CDR1 MDHEN and CDR2 SYDVKM. The CDR3 spans 17 residues.

This clonotype has more than one count but fewer than ten. The CDR3 sequence: CASSFGVAGVGDTQYF. Written as DNA, the CDR3 is TGTGCCAGCAGTTTTGGGGTCGCGGGAGTTGGAGATACGCAGTATTTT. The chain uses TRBV12-3 or TRBV12-4 and TRBJ2-3; 7 bases map to TRBD2. The CDR3 length is 16 residues. J gave up 5 bases and V 3 bases, and 11 bases lay outside the gene matches.

The rearrangement links TRBV3-1 to TRBJ1-4; D is unresolved. Germline V gives CDR1 LGHDT, CDR2 YNNKEL (reference sequence). The CDR3 runs 14 residues. The germline V and J ends were trimmed by 4 bases and 5 bases, with 11 bases remaining between them. The CDR3 region is CASSREGGNEKLFF. The CDR3 DNA reads TGTGCCAGCAGCCGGGAAGGAGGAAATGAAAAACTGTTTTTT.